This record covers a single T cell receptor beta chain. V was clipped by 3 bases and J by 2 bases, with 7 bases between them. The germline V gene encodes CDR1 KGHSH and CDR2 LQKENI. The CDR3 consists of 13 residues. In the original processing: By means of reference gene primer amplification, nucleated cell counts were estimated. Here immunoSEQ multiplex PCR was the method, and the copy in TCRdb shows in-frame clones only, minus some. V and J calls plus clone size are reproduced from that table; the DNA served to infer D and trimming. Counted here are approximately 80,000 clones, 88% occurring once; the ten biggest clones make up under 55%. The data were taken from a study of blood T cell repertoires in COVID-19. Study details: Spain, Italy and the United States supplied samples that represented acute and convalescent COVID-19. Nucleic acid was either cDNA or gDNA, and it came from T cells, B-cell-depleted T cells, or PBMCs.

The clonotype comes from a human donor in a cohort sampled during active COVID-19. The sequenced sample consisted of peripheral blood. The rearrangement uses TRBV18 and TRBJ1-2; perhaps TRBD1 as D (6 bases). The CDR3: CASSPQGNYGYTF. CDR3 bases: TGTGCCAGCTCACCTCAGGGGAACTATGGCTACACCTTC.